This T cell receptor (beta chain) was found in a study of T cell responses to AZD1222 COVID-19 vaccine. Study outcomes and limitations: Donors were mostly white British, more females; clonal diversity possibly underestimated. Across the whole spike, CD4 TCRs peaked at regions 160-218 and 743-854. After two AZD1222 doses, spike-specific TCR breadth and depth rose versus day 0. Nearly half of spike-specific TCRs reportedly target unmutated variant regions.

About this clone: Its antigen is still unknown.

CDR1 is SGHRS, CDR2 YFSETQ, per germline. The CDR3 is 16 amino acids. V shed 0 bases and J shed 1 base, with 13 bases lying between them. The protocol was immunoSEQ multiplex PCR, while the TCRdb copy is restricted to in-frame clones and leaves out a portion. The sample has 140,000 to 150,000 clones; around nine tenths are singletons. This specimen was peripheral blood, taken on day 0 of AZD1222 vaccination. The rearrangement joins TRBV5-1 to TRBJ1-2; tentative D call: TRBD1 (5 bases). The receptor was isolated from an adult in good health. CDR3 region: CASSLGLGPSNYGYTF. CDR3 sequence (DNA): TGCGCCAGCAGCTTGGGGTTGGGGCCTAGTAACTATGGCTACACCTTC. Full variable domain (remainder filled in from reference TRBV5-1 and TRBJ1-2): KAGVTQTPRYLIKTRGQQVTLSCSPISGHRSVSWYQQTPGQGLQFLFEYFSETQRNKGNFPGRFSGRQFSNSRSEMNVSTLELGDSALYLCASSLGLGPSNYGYTFGSGTRLTVV.